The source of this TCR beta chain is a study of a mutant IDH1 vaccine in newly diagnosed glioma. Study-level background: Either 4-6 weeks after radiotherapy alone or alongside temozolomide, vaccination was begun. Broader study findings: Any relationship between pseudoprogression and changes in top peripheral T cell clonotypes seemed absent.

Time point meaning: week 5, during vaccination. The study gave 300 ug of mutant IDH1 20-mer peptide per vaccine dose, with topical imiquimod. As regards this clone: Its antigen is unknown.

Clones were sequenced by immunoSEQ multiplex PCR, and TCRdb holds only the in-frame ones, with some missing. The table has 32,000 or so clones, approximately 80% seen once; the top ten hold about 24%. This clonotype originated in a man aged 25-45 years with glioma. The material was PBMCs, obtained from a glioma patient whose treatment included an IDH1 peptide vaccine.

For the CDR3, the DNA is TGTGCCATCAGTGAGTCGACGGGGCCCTCTGGGGCCAACGTCCTGACTTTC. Encoded protein: CAISESTGPSGANVLTF. The chain has TRBV10-3 and TRBJ2-6; D may be TRBD1 or TRBD2 (5 bases each). The CDR3 extends over 17 amino acids. The V end was cut by 0 bases, the J end by 0 bases, with 9 bases between. CDR1 and CDR2 from the germline V gene are ENHRY and SYGVKD.